These 28 T cell receptor beta chains were all obtained from the same sample, sequenced in a study of blood T cells in healthy people across ages. Next came a second PCR, run for 7 to 11 cycles, which used a sample-barcoded 5' primer along with a J-beta primer mix. Each CDR3 protein is one row after TCRdb ran MiXCR on the 5' RACE reads. The repertoire holds under 1,100,000 distinct CDR3 sequences, with roughly a quarter as singletons. The same data also contributed to another study, on T cells of mothers and their children.

Sequenced: blood. The source is a girl aged 2 to 9 in good health.

This clonotype was seen repeatedly, ten times or more. The V call is TRBV6-6, the J call TRBJ1-6, with D uncertain. V was clipped by 3 bases and J by 6 bases, with 0 bases between them. Germline CDR1 reads MNHNY; CDR2 reads SVGAGI (reference sequence). The CDR3 contains 11 residues. The CDR3 loop is CASSYNSPLHF. CDR3 DNA sequence: TGTGCCAGCAGTTATAATTCACCCCTCCACTTT.

This clonotype was observed a handful of times. The CDR3 loop reads CSAQEATSGLGGYTQYF. DNA of the CDR3: TGCAGTGCTCAAGAGGCTACATCGGGACTAGGGGGTTATACGCAGTATTTT. The chain couples TRBV20-1 to TRBJ2-3, with TRBD2 identical over 8 bases. CDR1 DFQATT and CDR2 SNEGSKA come from the germline V gene (reference sequence). Trimming took 5 bases from V and 7 from J; bases not matched to a gene: 20. The CDR3 spans 17 residues.

This clonotype was picked up a small number of times. Lacking the conserved final phenylalanine or tryptophan, this CDR3 likely reflects a read error. No DNA is shown, since the ends of the CDR3 on it are uncertain; the CDR3 is the one TCRdb lists. This chain joins TRBV9 and TRBJ2-4; the table calls TRBD1, which could not be checked here. The CDR3 length equals 8 residues, ends included. Germline V lookup: CDR1 SGDLS, CDR2 YYNGEE. CDR3 residues: CASSVSGE.

This clonotype was counted between two and nine times. The rearrangement links TRBV12-3 or TRBV12-4 to TRBJ1-2; D ambiguous. This CDR3 is 12 amino acids long. The ends were cut back, 2 bases at V and 8 bases at J, with 9 bases in the middle. The CDR3 here is CASSLFPGGYTF. The CDR3, as DNA: TGTGCCAGCAGTTTATTCCCGGGGGGCTACACCTTC.

This clonotype was counted between two and nine times. The chain recombines TRBV27 with TRBJ1-3; 9 positions match TRBD1. The CDR3 consists of 15 residues. The germline gives CDR1 MNHEY, CDR2 SMNVEV (reference sequence). V lost 6 bases and J lost 2; bases outside the gene matches: 5. Here the CDR3 reads CASRPQGAAGNTIYF. CDR3 in DNA: TGTGCCAGCAGACCACAGGGGGCGGCTGGAAACACCATATATTTT.

The table lists this clonotype with a few counts. This chain connects TRBV20-1 to TRBJ2-5; no clear D gene. CDR1 DFQATT and CDR2 SNEGSKA come from the germline V gene (reference sequence). This CDR3 has 14 residues. Trimming took 0 bases from V and 1 from J, leaving 9 bases between them. The chain's CDR3 is CSARDPRLQETQYF. DNA of the CDR3: TGCAGTGCTAGAGACCCAAGGCTCCAAGAGACCCAGTACTTC.

The V gene is TRBV18, the J gene TRBJ2-3; 9 nucleotides align to TRBD2. Germline CDR1 reads KGHSH; CDR2 reads LQKENI. V was pared by 3 bases and J by 4 bases, with 11 bases of the junction left unmatched. This CDR3 contains 17 residues. The CDR3 DNA reads TGTGCCAGCTCACCGGGTCATAGCGGGAGAGGCGCAGATACGCAGTATTTT. Protein sequence: CASSPGHSGRGADTQYF.

The chain has TRBV4-1 and TRBJ2-1; the match to TRBD2 covers 11 bases. The V and J ends lost 4 bases and 5 bases, in that order; junction bases with no gene match: 10. This CDR3 spans 17 amino acids. Germline CDR1 MGHRA, CDR2 YSYEKL. The CDR3 reads CASSPLTSGSGNNEQFF. Written as DNA, the CDR3 is TGCGCCAGCAGCCCCCTAACTAGCGGGAGCGGAAACAATGAGCAGTTCTTC.

The chain combines TRBV4-3 with TRBJ2-7, with D tentatively TRBD2 (5 bases). CDR1 and CDR2 from the germline V gene are LGHNA and YSLEER. Trimming took 2 bases from V and 6 from J, leaving 14 bases between them. The CDR3 is 14 amino acids. This chain's CDR3 is CASSQRGGLGEQYF. In DNA form, the CDR3 reads TGCGCCAGCAGCCAACGTGGCGGGTTAGGCGAGCAGTACTTC.

The V call is TRBV4-2, the J call TRBJ2-2; D uncertain. V gave up 3 bases and J gave up 0 bases, with 8 bases separating them. The CDR3 covers 15 residues. Germline-derived CDR1 and CDR2 are LGHNA and YNFKEQ. The CDR3 nucleotides read TGTGCCAGCAGCCAGGTGTTAGCGAACACCGGGGAGCTGTTTTTT. It translates to CASSQVLANTGELFF.

The chain joins TRBV7-3 to TRBJ2-3; 9 nucleotides match TRBD2. Losses at the gene ends were 0 bases for V and 1 base for J; bases not matched to a gene: 11. CDR1 and CDR2 (germline): SGHTA, FQGTGA. This CDR3 spans 19 amino acids. CDR3 DNA sequence: TGTGCCAGCAGCTTAACGTTAGGGCACACTAGCGGGCGCACAGATACGCAGTATTTT. Residues: CASSLTLGHTSGRTDTQYF.

This clonotype was counted only a few times. The J gene is TRBJ1-2, the V gene TRBV20-1; 9 bases are shared with TRBD1. This CDR3 is built from 16 residues. Germline V gene sequence: CDR1 DFQATT, CDR2 SNEGSKA (reference sequence). The trim removed 0 bases at V and 9 bases at J, leaving 14 bases unmatched. CDR3: CSARDTVTGGGYSYTF. The CDR3 DNA sequence: TGCAGTGCTAGAGATACCGTGACAGGGGGAGGATATAGCTACACCTTC.

The J gene is TRBJ2-7, the V gene TRBV29-1; no clear D gene. V dropped 5 bases and J dropped 0 bases, with 11 bases sitting between them. CDR1 is SQVTM, CDR2 ANQGSEA, per germline. The CDR3 has 13 residues. DNA for the CDR3: TGCAGCGTTTCCTCCAGGACCTCCTACGAGCAGTACTTC. It specifies CSVSSRTSYEQYF.

The CDR3 coding sequence is TGCGCCAGCAGCTTGGATCAGGGATACTATGGCTACACCTTC. Protein sequence: CASSLDQGYYGYTF. J is TRBJ1-2 and V is TRBV5-1; D perhaps matches TRBD1 (5 bases). Germline V gene lookup returns CDR1 SGHRS and CDR2 YFSETQ. Trimming took off 0 bases at V and 3 bases at J, with 9 bases between the two ends. There are 14 residues in the CDR3.

The chain has TRBV5-1 and TRBJ1-2, with 7 positions matching TRBD1. The J segment lost 7 bases and the V segment lost 0 bases, leaving 6 bases of the junction unmatched. The CDR3 has 14 residues. Germline assignment: CDR1 SGHRS and CDR2 YFSETQ. CDR3 coding DNA: TGCGCCAGCAGCTTGGATAAGGGGGCAGGTGGCTACACCTTC. It specifies CASSLDKGAGGYTF.

This clonotype was counted a few times. The CDR3 DNA reads TGTGCCAGCAGCCAACCGGGACAGGAAGAGACCCAGTACTTC. As protein: CASSQPGQEETQYF. The V call is TRBV3-1, the J call TRBJ2-5; 8 bases align to TRBD1. Germline V gene sequence: CDR1 LGHDT, CDR2 YNNKEL (reference sequence). This CDR3 spans 14 amino acids. V lost 2 bases to trimming and J lost 3 bases; unmatched junction nucleotides: 2.

This clonotype has only a few counts. The CDR3 DNA is TGTGCCAGCAGCCCTACGGACAGGAAGAAAAACATTCAGTACTTC. Translating it yields CASSPTDRKKNIQYF. The J gene is TRBJ2-4, the V gene TRBV7-3; TRBD1 agrees at 7 bases. The germline V gene encodes CDR1 SGHTA and CDR2 FQGTGA. CDR3 size: 15 residues. J gave up 4 bases and V 5 bases, and 8 bases lay outside the gene matches.

The chain couples TRBV28 to TRBJ2-1; TRBD2 agrees at 13 bases. The germline gives CDR1 MDHEN, CDR2 SYDVKM. V lost 5 bases, J lost 6 bases, and 10 bases stayed unmatched. The CDR3 has 17 amino acids. CDR3 in DNA: TGTGCCAGCAGTCCGACTAGCGGGAGGCCGATATCCAATGAGCAGTTCTTC. Translating gives CASSPTSGRPISNEQFF.

The rearrangement links TRBV29-1 to TRBJ1-1; D is unclear. This CDR3 has 13 amino acids. CDR1 is SQVTM and CDR2 is ANQGSEA in the germline V gene. Trimming removed 5 bases from V and 0 bases from J, with 10 bases in between. CDR3 sequence reads: CSVLETLNTEAFF. Written as DNA, the CDR3 is TGCAGCGTTCTGGAAACCTTGAACACTGAAGCTTTCTTT.

J is TRBJ2-7 and V is TRBV29-1, with TRBD1 as a possible D gene (5 bases). The germline gives CDR1 SQVTM, CDR2 ANQGSEA. This CDR3 has 13 residues. V was trimmed by 6 bases and J by 3 bases, leaving 15 bases between them. The DNA of the CDR3 is TGCAGCGTGGGCGACAGTAGCCTCTACGAGCAGTACTTC. Translating it yields CSVGDSSLYEQYF.

The CDR3 DNA reads as TGTGCCAGCAGAGAAGGGAAAGAGCAGTTCTTC. Protein sequence: CASREGKEQFF. This chain connects TRBV6-5 to TRBJ2-1; D is ambiguous. In germline, CDR1 is MNHEY, CDR2 SVGAGI. Trimming shortened V by 6 bases and J by 10 bases, and 10 bases separated the two germline ends. CDR3 length: 11 residues.

In this sample, this clonotype turned up a few times. The V gene is TRBV27, the J gene TRBJ2-5; TRBD1 is a possible D gene (6 bases). Gene TRBJ2-1 matches the end of the DNA better, so the J call may be wrong. This CDR3 contains 14 residues. Germline V gene sequence: CDR1 MNHEY, CDR2 SMNVEV (reference sequence). The chain's CDR3 is CASSPRRLQGEQFF. The CDR3 DNA reads TGTGCCAGCAGTCCCCGCCGACTTCAGGGGGAGCAGTTCTTC.

The chain joins TRBV20-1 to TRBJ1-5; D gene uncertain. The V and J ends lost 3 bases and 4 bases respectively, with 16 bases between them. CDR1 is DFQATT, CDR2 SNEGSKA, per germline (reference sequence). This CDR3 spans 15 amino acids. The chain's CDR3 is CSASLAAGGNQPQHF. Written as DNA, the CDR3 is TGCAGTGCTAGTTTAGCAGCAGGAGGAAATCAGCCCCAGCATTTT.

CDR3 sequence (DNA): TGTGCCAGCAGCTTAAAGGACTACCCCCCCACAGATACGCAGTATTTT. It encodes CASSLKDYPPTDTQYF. This chain links TRBV11-2 with TRBJ2-3; possibly TRBD2 for D (6 bases). This CDR3 has 16 amino acids. Trimming took 2 bases from V and 2 from J, leaving 14 bases between them. Germline loops: CDR1 SGHAT, CDR2 FQNNGV.

The sample holds a few counts of this clonotype. The J gene is TRBJ1-2, the V gene TRBV3-1; perhaps TRBD1 as D (6 bases). The germline V gene encodes CDR1 LGHDT and CDR2 YNNKEL (reference sequence). Trimming cost V 0 bases and J 5 bases, with 13 bases left between them. The CDR3 has 15 residues. The DNA for the CDR3 is TGTGCCAGCAGCCAAGATCTGGGGGCCCCATATGGCTACACCTTC. Translation: CASSQDLGAPYGYTF. The complete variable domain, with remaining parts taken from reference TRBV3-1 and TRBJ1-2, reads DTAVSQTPKYLVTQMGNDKSIKCEQNLGHDTMYWYKQDSKKFLKIMFSYNNKELIINETVPNRFSPKSPDKAHLNLHINSLELGDSAVYFCASSQDLGAPYGYTFGSGTRLTVV.

The chain joins TRBV20-1 to TRBJ2-1; 13 nucleotides match TRBD2. Germline assignment: CDR1 DFQATT and CDR2 SNEGSKA (reference sequence). The CDR3 consists of 18 residues. J lost 2 bases, V lost 7 bases, and 14 bases had no gene match. Written as DNA, the CDR3 is TGCAGTGTCGTAACTAGCGGGAGGGCCAAAGGGACCTACAATGAGCAGTTCTTC. Translating it yields CSVVTSGRAKGTYNEQFF.

The rearrangement uses TRBV6-6 and TRBJ2-5, with TRBD1 as a possible D gene (6 bases). The CDR3 is 13 residues long. Trimming cost V 4 bases and J 14 bases, with 20 bases left between them. Germline-derived CDR1 and CDR2 are MNHNY and SVGAGI (reference sequence). The CDR3 DNA is TGTGCCAGCAGTTCTCCGGGACACCTGATTTTCTACTTC. It codes for CASSSPGHLIFYF.

The chain carries TRBV28 and TRBJ2-1, with D perhaps matching TRBD2 (6 bases). Judging by the DNA end, TRBJ2-7 fits better; the J call may be wrong. The germline CDR1 and CDR2 sequences are MDHEN and SYDVKM. CDR3 length: 15 amino acids. This chain's CDR3 is CASSYAARGMYEQYF. As DNA, the CDR3 is TGTGCCAGCAGCTATGCGGCGCGCGGGATGTACGAGCAGTACTTC.